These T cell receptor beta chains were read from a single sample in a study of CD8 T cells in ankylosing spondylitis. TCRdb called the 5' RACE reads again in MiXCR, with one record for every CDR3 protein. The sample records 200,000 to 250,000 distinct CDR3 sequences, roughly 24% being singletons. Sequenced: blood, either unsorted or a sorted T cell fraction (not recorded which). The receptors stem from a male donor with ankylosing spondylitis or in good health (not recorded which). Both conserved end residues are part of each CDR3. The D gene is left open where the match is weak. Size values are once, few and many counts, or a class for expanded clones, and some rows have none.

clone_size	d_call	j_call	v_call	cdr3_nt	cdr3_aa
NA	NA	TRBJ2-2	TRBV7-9	TGTGCCAGCAGCCAAACACCGAACACCGGGGAGCTGTTTTTT	CASSQTPNTGELFF
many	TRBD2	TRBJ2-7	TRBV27	TGTGCCAGCGAGAAGCGGGACCCCCCCTACGAGCAGTACTTC	CASEKRDPPYEQYF
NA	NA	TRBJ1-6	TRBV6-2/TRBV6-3	TGTGCCAGCACGAAGCCCCAGGATTCACCCCTCCACTTT	CASTKPQDSPLHF
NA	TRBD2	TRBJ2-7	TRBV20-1	TGCAGTGCCCCCCCTCCCGGCGGGAGGGTCGGGTACGAGCAGTACTTC	CSAPPPGGRVGYEQYF
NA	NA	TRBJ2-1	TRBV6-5	TGTGCCAGCAGTTACCGAAGCGTGACCCCCCGAAATGAGCAGTTCTTC	CASSYRSVTPRNEQFF
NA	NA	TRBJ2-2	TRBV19	TGTGCCAGTAGTATAAGGGGCGCGCTCTCCACCGGGGAGCTGTTTTTT	CASSIRGALSTGELFF
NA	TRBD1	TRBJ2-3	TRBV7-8	TGTGCCAGCAGCACCCGGGACAGGGTGGCCCCGGGGCTTACGCAGTATTTT	CASSTRDRVAPGLTQYF
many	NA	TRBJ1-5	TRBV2	TGTGCCAGCAGGCCTGATGAGGGGGGCGTGGAGCCCCAGCATTTT	CASRPDEGGVEPQHF
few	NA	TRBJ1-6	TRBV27	TGTGCCAGCAGTTTGAGGCGGGGTTTGAATTCACCCCTCCACTTT	CASSLRRGLNSPLHF
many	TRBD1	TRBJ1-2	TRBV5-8	TGTGCCAGCAGCTTTCAGGGGGCCGGGGGCTATGGCTACACCTTC	CASSFQGAGGYGYTF
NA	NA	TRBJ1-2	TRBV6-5	TGTGCCAGCAGTTACCGCGGGGGGAACTATGGCTACACCTTC	CASSYRGGNYGYTF
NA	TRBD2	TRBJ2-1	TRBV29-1	TGCAGCGTGCGCACCTCCGGGGGGTACAATGAGCAGTTCTTC	CSVRTSGGYNEQFF
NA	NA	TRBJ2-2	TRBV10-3	TGTGCCATCAGTGAGTTGAGCGGGACCGGGGAGCTGTTTTTT	CAISELSGTGELFF
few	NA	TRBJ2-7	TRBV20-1	TGCAGTGCTAGAGAGTTAGCGCACGTACGTTACGAACAGTACTTC	CSARELAHVRYEQYF
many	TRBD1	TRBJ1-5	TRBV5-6	TGTGCCAGCAGCGTCGGGACAGGGACGGGCAATCAGCCCCAGCATTTT	CASSVGTGTGNQPQHF
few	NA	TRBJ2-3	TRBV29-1	TGCAGCGTTGTTGAGGACATCCCTGTTTTGACAGATACGCAGTATTTT	CSVVEDIPVLTDTQYF
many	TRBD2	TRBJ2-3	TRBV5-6	TGTGCCAGCAGCTCCATTGGGGGGACTAGCGGGACCACAGATACGCAGTATTTT	CASSSIGGTSGTTDTQYF
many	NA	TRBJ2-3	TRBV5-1	TGCGCCAGCAGCCGGGGGATTAACACAGATACGCAGTATTTT	CASSRGINTDTQYF
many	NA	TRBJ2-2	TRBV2	TGTGCCAGCCGAGACCAAAACACCGGGGAGCTGTTTTTT	CASRDQNTGELFF
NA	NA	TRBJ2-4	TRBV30	TGTGCCTGGACAGACAAGGTCCTGGCCAAAAACATTCAGTACTTC	CAWTDKVLAKNIQYF
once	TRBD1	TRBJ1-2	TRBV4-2	TGTGCCAGCAGCCAAACGGACAGGGGCTACACCTTC	CASSQTDRGYTF
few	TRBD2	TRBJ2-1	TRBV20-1	TGCTGTGCTAGAGATTCTAGCGGTTTGAGCTCCTACAATGAGCAGTTCTTC	CCARDSSGLSSYNEQFF
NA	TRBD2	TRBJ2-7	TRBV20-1	TGCAGTGCCAAAAGGGGGGCTAGCGGGAGGGCCTACGAGCAGTACTTC	CSAKRGASGRAYEQYF
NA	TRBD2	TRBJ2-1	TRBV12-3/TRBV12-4	TGTGCCAGCAGTTCTAGCGGGAGGGCCGGAAATGAGCAGTTCTTC	CASSSSGRAGNEQFF
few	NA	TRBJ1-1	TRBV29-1	TGCAGCGTTGACTCGGGTCGGACTGAAGCTTTCTTT	CSVDSGRTEAFF
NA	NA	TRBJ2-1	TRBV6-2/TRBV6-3	TGTGCCAGCAGTTACTTGCCGGCAGGGTTCTACAATGAGCAGTTCTTC	CASSYLPAGFYNEQFF
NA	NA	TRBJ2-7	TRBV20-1	TGCAGTGCTACAAGTCCGAACTACAACTACGAGCAGTACTTC	CSATSPNYNYEQYF
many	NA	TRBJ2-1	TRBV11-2	TGTGCCAGCAGTACCCTATTGGGTTCCTACAATGAGCAGTTCTTC	CASSTLLGSYNEQFF
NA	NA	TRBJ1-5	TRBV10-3	TGTGCCATCAGTGACAGGGACGGCAATCAGCCCCAGCATTTT	CAISDRDGNQPQHF
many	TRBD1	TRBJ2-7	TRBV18	TGTGCCAGCTCACCTGTCAGGGGGTACGAGCAGTACTTC	CASSPVRGYEQYF
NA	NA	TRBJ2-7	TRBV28	TGTGCCAGCACCCCAGGGCCCCGAGTGTACGAGCAGTACTTC	CASTPGPRVYEQYF
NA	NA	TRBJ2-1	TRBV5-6	TGTGCCAGCAGCTCGACTATTTCCTACAATGAGCAGTTCTTC	CASSSTISYNEQFF
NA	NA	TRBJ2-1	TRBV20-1	TGCAGTGCTATCCGTTTGGGCAGCGCCTACAATGAGCAGTTCTTC	CSAIRLGSAYNEQFF
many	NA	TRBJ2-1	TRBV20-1	TGCAGTGCTAGAAACCCTAGCGATTCCTACAATGAGCAGTTCTTC	CSARNPSDSYNEQFF
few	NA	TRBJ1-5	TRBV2	TGTGCCAGCAGCGAGAGACAGCCCAATCAGCCCCAGCATTTT	CASSERQPNQPQHF
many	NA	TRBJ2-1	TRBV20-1	TGCAGTGCTAGAGCCCAATTGTTAGGCAATGAGCAGTTCTTC	CSARAQLLGNEQFF
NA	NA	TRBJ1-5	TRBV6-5	TGTGCCAGCAGATATGACAGTAATCAGCCCCAGCATTTT	CASRYDSNQPQHF
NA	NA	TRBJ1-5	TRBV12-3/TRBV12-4	TGTGCCAGCATGGGTACCAGTCAGCCCCAGCATTTT	CASMGTSQPQHF
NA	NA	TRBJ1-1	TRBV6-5	TGTGCCAGCAGTTACTCGCGGAAACGAGGCACTGAAGCTTTCTTT	CASSYSRKRGTEAFF
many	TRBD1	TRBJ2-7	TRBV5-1	TGCGCCAGCAGCAACCGGGACAGGGGCTACGAGCAGTACTTC	CASSNRDRGYEQYF
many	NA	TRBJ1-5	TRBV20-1	TGCAGTGCTAGGGGGGGTGGCAATCAGCCCCAGCATTTT	CSARGGGNQPQHF
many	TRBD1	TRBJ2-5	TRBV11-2	TGTGCCAGCAGCCTCGGGACAGGGTGGGAGACCCAGTACTTC	CASSLGTGWETQYF
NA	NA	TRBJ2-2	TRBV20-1	TGCAGTGCTAGACCCGGGACACTGAACACCGGGGAGCTGTTTTTT	CSARPGTLNTGELFF
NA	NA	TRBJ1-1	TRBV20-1	TGCAGTGCTAGAGAGGAGGGGGGCTGGGACACTGAAGCTTTCTTT	CSAREEGGWDTEAFF
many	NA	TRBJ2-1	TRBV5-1	TGCGCCAGCAGCTTGGAGGGCCCAAACAATGAGCAGTTCTTC	CASSLEGPNNEQFF
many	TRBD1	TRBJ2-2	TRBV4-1	TGCGCCAGCAGCCGTGGGACAGTACCTCTTACCGGGGAGCTGTTTTTT	CASSRGTVPLTGELFF
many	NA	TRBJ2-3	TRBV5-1	TGCGCCAGCAGCGGGTCCACAGATACGCAGTATTTT	CASSGSTDTQYF
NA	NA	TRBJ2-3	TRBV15	TGTGCCACCAGCAGAGGGGACACAACTAGCACAGATACGCAGTATTTT	CATSRGDTTSTDTQYF
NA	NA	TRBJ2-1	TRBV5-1	TGCGCCAGCAGCGAGACAGCAAATGAGCAGTTCTTC	CASSETANEQFF
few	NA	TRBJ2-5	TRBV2	TGTGCCAGCAGCGAGAACAGGGGGACAAGCGGGAGGCAGGAGACCCAGTACTTC	CASSENRGTSGRQETQYF
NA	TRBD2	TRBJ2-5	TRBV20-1	TGCAGTGCGCGCCCCGGGACTATGATGGGGAAGACCCAGTACTTC	CSARPGTMMGKTQYF
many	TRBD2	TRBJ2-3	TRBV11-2	TGTGCCAGCAGCTTCAGAACTAGCGGGAGAAGGTTTCAAGATACGCAGTATTTT	CASSFRTSGRRFQDTQYF
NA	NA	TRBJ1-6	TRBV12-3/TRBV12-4	TGTGCCAGCAGGGGGACGGCCGATAATTCACCCCTCCACTTT	CASRGTADNSPLHF
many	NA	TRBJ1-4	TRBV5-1	TGCGCCAGCAGCACCAATGGGGAAAAACTGTTTTTT	CASSTNGEKLFF
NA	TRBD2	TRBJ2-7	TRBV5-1	TGCGCCAGCAGCTTTAGTGGGACTAGCAACTACGAGCAGTACTTC	CASSFSGTSNYEQYF
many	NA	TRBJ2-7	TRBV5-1	TGCGCCAGCAGCCCCGATTTTTACGAGCAGTACTTC	CASSPDFYEQYF
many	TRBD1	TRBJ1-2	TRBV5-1	TGCGCCAGCACCCTTACAGGGGGCTATGGCTACACCTTC	CASTLTGGYGYTF
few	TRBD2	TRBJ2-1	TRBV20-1	TGCAGTGCTAGTAGCGGGAGGGCCGTAAATGAGCAGTTCTTC	CSASSGRAVNEQFF